The subject of this entry is one TCR beta chain. The record originates from a study of control samples from healthy donors and cancer patients. Trimming took 1 base from V and 2 from J; bases not matched to a gene: 3. Per the germline V gene, CDR1 is SGHRS and CDR2 is YFSETQ. The CDR3 has 16 amino acids. The data were produced by immunoSEQ multiplex PCR, yet TCRdb's version contains in-frame clones alone and is incomplete. This sample has about 89,000 clones, with under 90% found just once. The sample consisted of blood. The chain joins TRBV5-1 to TRBJ2-3; TRBD2 matches at 11 bases. The receptor's source is a middle-aged woman in good health. In nucleotides, the CDR3 is TGCGCCAGCAGCTTGCCACTAGCGGGGGCCACAGATACGCAGTATTTT. Its translation: CASSLPLAGATDTQYF. The entire variable domain, with the rest obtained from reference TRBV5-1 and TRBJ2-3, is as follows: KAGVTQTPRYLIKTRGQQVTLSCSPISGHRSVSWYQQTPGQGLQFLFEYFSETQRNKGNFPGRFSGRQFSNSRSEMNVSTLELGDSALYLCASSLPLAGATDTQYFGPGTRLTVL.